Presented here are 21 T cell receptor beta chains from one specimen sequenced in a study of CD8+CD57+ T cells in acquired aplastic anemia. The TCR beta profiling, which covered VDJ combination and CDR3 sequence, was carried out using genomic DNA as the template. One entry per CDR3 protein results from TCRdb running MiXCR on the reads. This sample has under 350,000 distinct CDR3 sequences, with under 60% found just once. All sequencing subjects had displayed CD8+CD57+ cell expansion on flow cytometry. Sequenced: sorted CD4+, CD8+, or CD8+CD57+ T cells (not recorded which) from PBMCs. The receptors here all came from a human donor with aplastic anemia.

This clonotype has a count of ten or more. The chain recombines TRBV19 with TRBJ1-1; D not certain. Germline CDR1 LNHDA, CDR2 SQIVND (reference sequence). V lost 3 bases to trimming and J lost 2 bases, with 7 bases between them. The CDR3 contains 13 residues. The chain's CDR3 is CASSIKFNTEAFF. The CDR3 DNA follows: TGTGCCAGTAGTATTAAGTTTAACACTGAAGCTTTCTTT.

In regard to this clonotype: Given a much more abundant clone one base away, this may be a read error. The V and J genes are TRBV4-1 and TRBJ2-2, with 14 bases that match TRBD2. Germline V gene lookup returns CDR1 MGHRA and CDR2 YSYEKL. V trimming: 4 bases; J trimming: 6 bases; junction bases outside the gene matches: 13. This CDR3 has 19 residues. CDR3 nucleotides: TGCGCCAGCAGCCGAGATATCGGGACTAGCGGGGGTTTTTCCGGGGAGCTGTTTTTT. Encoded protein: CASSRDIGTSGGFSGELFF.

This clonotype was found many times. This chain joins TRBV5-8 and TRBJ2-6; the D gene is possibly TRBD2 (6 bases). This CDR3 is built from 19 residues. V was pared by 3 bases and J by 0 bases, with 19 bases between. In germline, CDR1 is SGHTS, CDR2 YDEGEE. CDR3 residues: CASSSQAGGAASGANVLTF. DNA for the CDR3: TGTGCCAGCAGCTCTCAGGCTGGAGGGGCCGCCTCTGGGGCCAACGTCCTGACTTTC.

The chain couples TRBV9 to TRBJ1-3; TRBD1 might be the D (5 bases). The V end lost 4 bases, the J end lost 0 bases, and 11 bases lay between the germline ends. The V gene's germline CDR1 is SGDLS and CDR2 YYNGEE. The CDR3 is 15 amino acids. CDR3 in amino acids: CASSPGRGSGNTIYF. Written as DNA, the CDR3 is TGTGCCAGCAGCCCGGGACGGGGCTCTGGAAACACCATATATTTT.

This clonotype was seen at least ten times. The chain carries TRBV28 and TRBJ2-7; D gene ambiguous. Trimming left V 4 bases short and J 7 bases short, with 11 bases between. CDR3 length equals 12 residues. Germline V gene lookup returns CDR1 MDHEN and CDR2 SYDVKM. The chain's CDR3 is CASSWAGLEQYF. CDR3 bases: TGTGCCAGCAGTTGGGCCGGATTGGAGCAGTACTTC.

The chain joins TRBV29-1 to TRBJ1-1; unclear D gene. V lost 7 bases to trimming and J lost 1 base, with 13 bases between them. In germline, CDR1 is SQVTM, CDR2 ANQGSEA. The CDR3 has 13 residues. This CDR3 reads CSGRGSPNTEAFF. The CDR3, as DNA: TGCAGCGGGCGAGGAAGCCCGAACACTGAAGCTTTCTTT.

This clonotype was counted once. The genes are TRBV9 and TRBJ2-7; 10 nucleotides agree with TRBD2. The CDR3 runs 18 residues. CDR1 is SGDLS and CDR2 is YYNGEE in the germline V gene. The trim removed 2 bases at V and 4 bases at J, leaving 15 bases unmatched. CDR3 nucleotides: TGTGCCAGCAGCGTGGTGGACAGGGTAAGCGGGAGGGCGTACGAGCAGTACTTC. Its protein product is CASSVVDRVSGRAYEQYF.

In the case of this clonotype: At one of its ends the junction is not consistent with the germline gene, which may arise from a read error. This chain connects TRBV10-3 to TRBJ1-1; 10 nucleotides align to TRBD1. Per germline, CDR1 ENHRY and CDR2 SYGVKD. The CDR3 is 14 residues long. CDR3 bases: TGTGCCATCAAATTGGACAGGGGGAACACTGGAGCTTTCTTT. Residues: CAIKLDRGNTGAFF.

This clonotype was recorded many times. This chain links TRBV13 with TRBJ2-7, with 7 bases that match TRBD2. V lost 3 bases, J lost 7 bases, and 3 bases stayed unmatched. The CDR3 length is 12 residues. Germline CDR1 is PRHDT and CDR2 is FYEKMQ (reference sequence). CDR3 amino acids: CASSLTSSEQYF. The CDR3 DNA is TGTGCCAGCAGCTTGACTAGCTCGGAGCAGTACTTC.

This chain uses TRBV7-2 with TRBJ2-5; D gene ambiguous. Deletions cut 2 bases from V and 9 bases from J, with 7 bases between. In germline, CDR1 is SGHTA, CDR2 FQGNSA. The CDR3 consists of 11 residues. The CDR3 spells CASSLLNSQYF. CDR3 bases: TGTGCCAGCAGCTTACTAAATTCCCAGTACTTC.

This clonotype has ten or more counts. V gene TRBV20-1 combines with J gene TRBJ2-5; TRBD1 matches at 7 bases. This CDR3 comprises 17 residues. CDR1 is DFQATT, CDR2 SNEGSKA, per germline (reference sequence). V lost 5 bases and J lost 1; bases outside the gene matches: 16. The CDR3 region has the DNA TGCAGTGCTTCTACAGGGGCGGCTAGCCCTGGCCAAGAGACCCAGTACTTC. This translates into CSASTGAASPGQETQYF.

V is TRBV2 and J is TRBJ1-5, with a possible D match to TRBD1 (5 bases). This CDR3 has 15 residues. From germline, CDR1 is SNHLY and CDR2 FYNNEI. V lost 1 base to trimming and J lost 2 bases, with 9 bases between them. The DNA of the CDR3 is TGTGCCAGCAGTGAAGGACAGCCCCGCAATCAGCCCCAGCATTTT. Residues: CASSEGQPRNQPQHF.

The chain has TRBV10-2 and TRBJ2-6, with D possibly TRBD2 on 6 matching bases. The germline V and J ends were trimmed by 6 bases and 4 bases, with 19 bases remaining between them. Germline CDR1 reads WSHSY; CDR2 reads SAAADI. CDR3 length: 17 amino acids. CDR3 nucleotide sequence: TGCGCCAGCAGCTCGCACGGACGGGACTCGGGGGCCAACGTCCTGACTTTC. Translating gives CASSSHGRDSGANVLTF.

The chain couples TRBV6-5 to TRBJ2-1, with 7 nucleotides matching TRBD1. The germline CDR1 and CDR2 sequences are MNHEY and SVGAGI. The junction had 7 bases not matched to a gene; V was cut back by 5 bases and J by 12 bases. The CDR3 runs 12 residues. CDR3 in DNA: TGTGCCAGCAGTGGAGAACAGGGGACGCAGTTCTTC. This codes for CASSGEQGTQFF.

This chain uses TRBV29-1 with TRBJ2-7, with 8 bases fitting TRBD2. The CDR3 consists of 14 residues. The V segment lost 4 bases and the J segment 5 bases; nucleotides outside the gene matches: 10. From germline, CDR1 is SQVTM and CDR2 ANQGSEA. In DNA form, the CDR3 reads TGCAGCGTTGTTCTGCTAGCGGGTCTCAACGAGCAGTACTTC. Protein product: CSVVLLAGLNEQYF.

The chain carries TRBV29-1 and TRBJ2-5; unclear D gene. Germline V gene sequence: CDR1 SQVTM, CDR2 ANQGSEA. The V end was cut by 3 bases, the J end by 6 bases, with 11 bases between. The CDR3 runs to 12 residues. Here the CDR3 reads CSVDGRSKTQYF. The CDR3 DNA follows: TGCAGCGTTGACGGCAGGAGTAAGACCCAGTACTTC.

This clonotype was counted only a few times. The chain has TRBV20-1 and TRBJ2-7; maybe TRBD1 (5 bases). Germline CDR1 and CDR2: DFQATT and SNEGSKA (reference sequence). The CDR3 loop spans 14 amino acids. Trimming left V 2 bases short and J 2 bases short, with 13 bases between. The CDR3 protein is CSARRQGIAYEQYF. The CDR3 coding sequence is TGCAGTGCTAGACGGCAGGGTATCGCCTACGAGCAGTACTTC.

At least ten counts were recorded for this clonotype. The rearrangement uses TRBV25-1 and TRBJ1-4; 8 bases match TRBD1. CDR1 MGHDK and CDR2 SYGVNS come from the germline V gene. With 6 bases clipped from V and 7 bases from J, the junction kept 7 bases outside the gene matches. This CDR3 region has 14 residues. CDR3 coding DNA: TGTGCCAGCAGCTCCGGGACAGGAACTGAAAAACTGTTTTTT. It codes for CASSSGTGTEKLFF.

In its sample, this clonotype was seen many times. The chain couples TRBV6-2 or TRBV6-3 to TRBJ2-7; perhaps TRBD2 as D (6 bases). This CDR3 comprises 15 residues. The germline V gene has CDR1 MNHEY and CDR2 SVGEGT. V was cut by 2 bases and J by 2 bases, with 13 bases left in between. Here the CDR3 reads CASSYGAGSTYEQYF. The CDR3 DNA reads TGTGCCAGCAGTTACGGAGCGGGCAGCACCTACGAGCAGTACTTC.

This chain links TRBV12-3 or TRBV12-4 with TRBJ2-7; 7 nucleotides match TRBD1. This CDR3 spans 14 amino acids. Losses at the gene ends were 5 bases for V and 1 base for J; bases not matched to a gene: 5. The CDR3 here is CASSIRTGSYEQYF. In DNA form, the CDR3 reads TGTGCCAGCAGTATAAGGACAGGTTCCTACGAGCAGTACTTC.

This chain joins TRBV9 and TRBJ1-2, with D uncertain. Trimming cost V 4 bases and J 4 bases, with 20 bases left between them. This CDR3 has 16 residues. Germline loops: CDR1 SGDLS, CDR2 YYNGEE. For the CDR3, the DNA is TGTGCCAGCAGCTTAGTACAGCGGCGGGAGGGCTATGGCTACACCTTC. The encoded protein is CASSLVQRREGYGYTF. The entire variable domain, with the rest obtained from reference TRBV9 and TRBJ1-2, is as follows: DSGVTQTPKHLITATGQRVTLRCSPRSGDLSVYWYQQSLDQGLQFLIQYYNGEERAKGNILERFSAQQFPDLHSELNLSSLELGDSALYFCASSLVQRREGYGYTFGSGTRLTVV.